Given below is one T cell receptor (beta chain) in context. The antigen is not known. Looked up from germline, CDR1 is MNHEY and CDR2 is SVGEGT. The V and J ends lost 0 bases and 0 bases, in that order; junction bases with no gene match: 4. The CDR3 is made up of 18 amino acids. This entry is derived from a study of molecular identifiers for immune sequencing clone quantification. Study-wide results and caveats: For effector cells, clones above 20 RNA copies held over 99% of molecules; for naive cells, under 1%.

TCRdb reprocessed the PCR reads via MiXCR and lists one record per CDR3 protein. The repertoire holds 350,000 or so distinct CDR3 sequences, with about 20% as singletons. This clonotype was obtained from a human donor in good health. Some libraries in this study had Jurkat cell RNA spiked in. Sequences were obtained from naive CD8+ T cells from blood, with Jurkat cell RNA spiked in. Sample subset: FACS-sorted CD8+CD4-CCR7+CD45RA+ naive T cells. The gene calls are TRBV6-2 or TRBV6-3 and TRBJ2-6; 8 bases map to TRBD2. In DNA, the CDR3 is TGTGCCAGCAGTTACTCGATAGCGGGGAACTCTGGGGCCAACGTCCTGACTTTC. As protein: CASSYSIAGNSGANVLTF.